There are a few counts of the clone carrying this TCR beta chain. As yet, its antigen is unknown. These data are taken from a study of cytomegalovirus exposure and HLA in healthy donors. Looking at the study overall: There were 350 to 400 genotyped donors. Of these, 81% fell in the genetic ancestry cluster associated with self-reported Caucasian donors.

With 1 base removed from V and 5 bases from J, the gap between germline ends came to 7 bases. The CDR3 totals 13 residues. From germline, CDR1 is SGHRS and CDR2 YFSETQ. Study-level findings and limits: Both high specificity and high sensitivity reportedly marked the classifier's diagnosis of cytomegalovirus status.

The PCR had 60 Vbeta and 13 Jbeta primers. Clones were read by immunoSEQ multiplex PCR, and TCRdb kept only the in-frame ones, dropping some. Found here are 95,000 to 150,000 clones, just under 75% of them singletons; the top ten hold around 4.8%. The chain recombines TRBV5-1 with TRBJ1-5; D uncertain. Material: PBMCs. This receptor was identified in a man aged 55 to 70 in good health and CMV-seropositive. CDR3 residues: CASSLNRDQPQHF. CDR3 DNA sequence: TGCGCCAGCAGCTTGAATAGAGATCAGCCCCAGCATTTT. Looking up the rest from reference TRBV5-1 and TRBJ1-5 gives the full variable domain: KAGVTQTPRYLIKTRGQQVTLSCSPISGHRSVSWYQQTPGQGLQFLFEYFSETQRNKGNFPGRFSGRQFSNSRSEMNVSTLELGDSALYLCASSLNRDQPQHFGDGTRLSIL.